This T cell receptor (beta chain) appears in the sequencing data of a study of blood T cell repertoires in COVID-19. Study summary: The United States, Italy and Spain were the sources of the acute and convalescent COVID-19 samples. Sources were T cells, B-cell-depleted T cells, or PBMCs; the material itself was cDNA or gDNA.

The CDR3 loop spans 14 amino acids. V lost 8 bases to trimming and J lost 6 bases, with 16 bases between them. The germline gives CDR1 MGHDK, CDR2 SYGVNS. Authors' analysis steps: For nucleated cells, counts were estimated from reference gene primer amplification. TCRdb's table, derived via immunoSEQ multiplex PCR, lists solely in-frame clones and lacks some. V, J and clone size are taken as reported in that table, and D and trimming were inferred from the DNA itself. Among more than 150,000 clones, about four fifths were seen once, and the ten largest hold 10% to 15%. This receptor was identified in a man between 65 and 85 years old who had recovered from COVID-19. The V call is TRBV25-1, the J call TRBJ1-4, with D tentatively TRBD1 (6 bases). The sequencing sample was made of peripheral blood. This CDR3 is CASGQTGLYEKLFF. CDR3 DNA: TGTGCCAGCGGACAGACAGGCCTCTATGAAAAACTGTTTTTT.